These 29 T cell receptor beta chains were sequenced from one sample in a study of shared clonotypes between healthy human individuals. Terminally differentiated effector memory CD45RA+ cells were excluded by CCR7 positive selection of CD45RO-negative cells. Assay: immunoSEQ multiplex PCR; the TCRdb copy retains only in-frame clones and omits some. In the table there are about 1,900,000 clones, about 95% of which are singletons. Material: naive CD8+ T cells sorted from blood. The receptors originated from a man between 18 and 29 years old in good health.

This rearrangement joins TRBV9 to TRBJ2-7; 7 bases agree with TRBD1. The CDR3 is 15 amino acids. J was trimmed by 7 bases and V by 0 bases; bases with no gene match: 10. In germline, CDR1 is SGDLS, CDR2 YYNGEE. CDR3 bases: TGTGCCAGCAGCGTAGAATGGGAGACAGGGTGGGAGCAGTACTTC. This translates into CASSVEWETGWEQYF.

The chain carries TRBV27 and TRBJ2-1; no clear D. Trimming took off 5 bases at V and 4 bases at J, with 9 bases between the two ends. The V gene's germline CDR1 is MNHEY and CDR2 SMNVEV (reference sequence). The length of the CDR3 is 13 residues. The CDR3 nucleotides are TGTGCCAGCAGTCCGGATCTATACAATGAGCAGTTCTTC. It translates to CASSPDLYNEQFF.

This clone occurred once. The chain carries TRBV9 and TRBJ1-1; D is perhaps TRBD1 (6 bases). The germline V gene encodes CDR1 SGDLS and CDR2 YYNGEE. V was trimmed by 3 bases and J by 4 bases, leaving 13 bases between them. This CDR3 region has 14 residues. CDR3 protein: CASSESGASTEAFF. In nucleotides, the CDR3 is TGTGCCAGCAGCGAGTCGGGGGCGAGCACTGAAGCTTTCTTT.

V is TRBV10-1 and J is TRBJ2-3, with 7 bases identical to TRBD2. The V gene's germline CDR1 is WNHNN and CDR2 SYGVQD (reference sequence). This CDR3 contains 14 residues. V shed 3 bases, J shed 5 bases, and the junction held 5 bases outside the gene matches. The CDR3 loop is CASSDGLAVDTQYF. In nucleotides, the CDR3 is TGCGCCAGCAGTGATGGGCTAGCGGTAGATACGCAGTATTTT.

The gene calls are TRBV9 and TRBJ2-5; D is possibly TRBD2 (6 bases). The germline gives CDR1 SGDLS, CDR2 YYNGEE. The CDR3 runs 14 residues. V was cut by 4 bases and J by 5 bases, with 15 bases left in between. In nucleotides, the CDR3 is TGTGCCAGCAGCCCGAGCGGGTCTGGGGAGACCCAGTACTTC. It codes for CASSPSGSGETQYF.

This clone appeared a single time. The CDR3: CASSADGERSYEQYF. CDR3 DNA sequence: TGTGCCAGCAGCGCAGACGGGGAAAGGAGCTACGAGCAGTACTTC. V and J are TRBV13 and TRBJ2-7; TRBD2 might be the D (5 bases). Trimming took 5 bases from V and 3 from J, leaving 17 bases between them. CDR3 length: 15 amino acids. Germline V gene data show CDR1 as PRHDT and CDR2 as FYEKMQ (reference sequence).

The chain is built from TRBV11-2 and TRBJ1-1; D remains unclear. V lost 3 bases, J lost 1 base, and 12 bases lay in between. The CDR3 consists of 15 residues. Per the germline V gene, CDR1 is SGHAT and CDR2 is FQNNGV. The CDR3 bases are TGTGCCAGCAGCTTCGGTCGTACGGGGAACACTGAAGCTTTCTTT. This sequence encodes CASSFGRTGNTEAFF.

The chain employs TRBV29-1 and TRBJ2-3, with TRBD1 matching over 8 bases. This CDR3 is 16 amino acids long. Germline V gives CDR1 SQVTM, CDR2 ANQGSEA. The junction had 14 bases not matched to a gene; V was cut back by 5 bases and J by 4 bases. The CDR3 protein is CSVPQTGAGFADTQYF. CDR3 nucleotides: TGCAGCGTTCCACAGACAGGGGCGGGATTCGCAGATACGCAGTATTTT.

Notes on this clone: The sample holds other DNA sequences that translate to the same CDR3. The chain carries TRBV19 and TRBJ2-7; TRBD2 aligns across 8 bases. Per the germline V gene, CDR1 is LNHDA and CDR2 is SQIVND (reference sequence). V lost 3 bases, J lost 2 bases, and 3 bases stayed unmatched. The CDR3 extends over 14 amino acids. CDR3 coding DNA: TGTGCCAGTAGTATTGCGGGAGGTGCCTACGAGCAGTACTTC. It is translated as CASSIAGGAYEQYF.

The chain is built from TRBV13 and TRBJ1-1, with 11 bases that match TRBD1. J gave up 1 base and V 1 base, and 14 bases lay outside the gene matches. The length of the CDR3 is 20 residues. Germline V lookup: CDR1 PRHDT, CDR2 FYEKMQ (reference sequence). The CDR3 here is CASSLEVGAGQGVPNTEAFF. The CDR3 region has the DNA TGTGCCAGCAGCTTAGAAGTGGGAGCGGGACAGGGGGTCCCGAACACTGAAGCTTTCTTT.

The V and J genes are TRBV29-1 and TRBJ1-2; 10 bases fit TRBD1. This CDR3 has 15 residues. CDR1 and CDR2 from the germline V gene are SQVTM and ANQGSEA. Unmatched junction bases numbered 3, after V lost 0 bases and J lost 2 bases. The CDR3 DNA reads TGCAGCGTTGAAGAGATGGGACAGGGGAACTATGGCTACACCTTC. Its protein product is CSVEEMGQGNYGYTF. Full variable domain (missing parts from reference TRBV29-1 and TRBJ1-2): SAVISQKPSRDICQRGTSLTIQCQVDSQVTMMFWYRQQPGQSLTLIATANQGSEATYESGFVIDKFPISRPNLTFSTLTVSNMSPEDSSIYLCSVEEMGQGNYGYTFGSGTRLTVV.

The V call is TRBV4-1, the J call TRBJ2-7; the D gene is possibly TRBD1 (5 bases). The CDR3 is 15 residues long. Germline lookup yields CDR1 MGHRA and CDR2 YSYEKL. Trimming pared 0 bases from V and 3 bases from J, leaving 12 bases between. The CDR3 region is CASSQDPSDSYEQYF. CDR3 DNA: TGCGCCAGCAGCCAAGACCCTTCCGACAGCTACGAGCAGTACTTC.

The rearrangement joins TRBV2 to TRBJ2-7; D perhaps matches TRBD1 (5 bases). Trimming took off 11 bases at V and 0 bases at J, with 14 bases between the two ends. This CDR3 is 13 amino acids long. Germline-derived CDR1 and CDR2 are SNHLY and FYNNEI. DNA for the CDR3: TGTGCCGGCGGACAAGTGGGCTCCTACGAGCAGTACTTC. Translation: CAGGQVGSYEQYF.

Remarks on this clone: Within the sample, other DNA sequences also encode this same CDR3. This sequence joins TRBV30 and TRBJ2-3, with D unresolved. CDR3 length: 13 residues. From germline, CDR1 is GTSNPN and CDR2 SVGIG (reference sequence). With 0 bases removed from V and 2 bases from J, the gap between germline ends came to 6 bases. CDR3 residues: CAWSVGATDTQYF. CDR3 DNA: TGTGCCTGGAGTGTAGGCGCCACAGATACGCAGTATTTT. Filled out from reference TRBV30 and TRBJ2-3, the complete variable domain reads SQTIHQWPATLVQPVGSPLSLECTVEGTSNPNLYWYRQAAGRGLQLLFYSVGIGQISSEVPQNLSASRPQDRQFILSSKKLLLSDSGFYLCAWSVGATDTQYFGPGTRLTVL.

The J gene is TRBJ2-2, the V gene TRBV6-5; D perhaps matches TRBD2 (6 bases). The CDR3 covers 14 residues. CDR1 MNHEY and CDR2 SVGAGI come from the germline V gene. V dropped 0 bases and J dropped 6 bases, with 8 bases sitting between them. The CDR3 loop is CASSYSERAGELFF. The CDR3 nucleotides are TGTGCCAGCAGTTACTCGGAGCGGGCCGGGGAGCTGTTTTTT.

The rearrangement uses TRBV6-1 and TRBJ1-6; D might be TRBD1 (5 bases). This CDR3 comprises 14 residues. Germline V gene sequence: CDR1 MNHNS, CDR2 SASEGT. The CDR3 loop reads CGHGGGSYNSPLHF. The CDR3 DNA is TGTGGGCATGGTGGGGGCTCCTATAATTCACCCCTCCACTTT.

The V call is TRBV29-1, the J call TRBJ2-7; the match to TRBD1 covers 10 bases. CDR3 length: 13 amino acids. V shed 5 bases, J shed 2 bases, and the junction held 3 bases outside the gene matches. CDR1 SQVTM and CDR2 ANQGSEA come from the germline V gene. Here the CDR3 DNA reads TGCAGCGTTCGCGGGACAGGGGCCTACGAGCAGTACTTC. This translates into CSVRGTGAYEQYF.

This sequence joins TRBV5-1 and TRBJ1-1; 9 nucleotides match TRBD1. CDR1 is SGHRS, CDR2 YFSETQ, per germline. After removal of 0 bases from V and 4 bases from J, the junction contained 7 bases not matched to a gene. The CDR3 covers 16 residues. CDR3 protein: CASSLEGTGPFTEAFF. CDR3 in DNA: TGCGCCAGCAGCTTGGAGGGGACAGGGCCTTTCACTGAAGCTTTCTTT.

This clone was seen just once. The chain employs TRBV6-1 and TRBJ1-2; the D is unclear. This CDR3 spans 13 amino acids. Germline assignment: CDR1 MNHNS and CDR2 SASEGT. The V end lost 3 bases, the J end lost 7 bases, and 12 bases lay between the germline ends. This chain's CDR3 is CASSDGVYGGYTF. CDR3 sequence (DNA): TGTGCCAGCAGTGACGGGGTCTATGGTGGCTACACCTTC.

V usage is TRBV5-4 and J usage is TRBJ2-5; 7 nucleotides align to TRBD1. The CDR3 runs to 14 residues. Germline V lookup: CDR1 SGHNT, CDR2 YYREEE (reference sequence). Trimming took 4 bases from V and 5 from J; bases not matched to a gene: 8. Here the CDR3 reads CASSVDRVEETQYF. The CDR3 DNA follows: TGTGCCAGCAGCGTCGACAGGGTGGAGGAGACCCAGTACTTC.

This clone is a singleton in its sample. J is TRBJ2-4 and V is TRBV4-3, with D hard to call. The CDR3 covers 16 residues. The V gene's germline CDR1 is LGHNA and CDR2 YSLEER. Between the trimmed V and J ends, which lost 0 bases and 3 bases, there was a span of 12 bases. CDR3 in DNA: TGCGCCAGCAGCCAAGATTCGTCATGGGGCAAAAACATTCAGTACTTC. This sequence encodes CASSQDSSWGKNIQYF.

The chain links TRBV28 to TRBJ2-5; D remains ambiguous. This CDR3 has 14 amino acids. Germline V gives CDR1 MDHEN, CDR2 SYDVKM. V was trimmed by 5 bases and J by 0 bases, leaving 10 bases between them. The CDR3 bases are TGTGCCAGCAGTAACACGCGGTACCAAGAGACCCAGTACTTC. The encoded protein is CASSNTRYQETQYF. The full variable domain, rest sourced from reference TRBV28 and TRBJ2-5, is DVKVTQSSRYLVKRTGEKVFLECVQDMDHENMFWYRQDPGLGLRLIYFSYDVKMKEKGDIPEGYSVSREKKERFSLILESASTNQTSMYLCASSNTRYQETQYFGPGTRLLVL.

The CDR3 DNA follows: TGTGCCAGCAGCTTAGGGCCGGGACTGGGCTTGAATGAGCAGTTCTTC. Encoded protein: CASSLGPGLGLNEQFF. J is TRBJ2-1 and V is TRBV7-8; weak D call: TRBD2 (6 bases). Trimming removed 1 base at V and 7 bases at J, with 17 bases between. CDR1 SGHVS and CDR2 FQNEAQ come from the germline V gene. This CDR3 spans 16 amino acids.

The chain recombines TRBV27 with TRBJ2-1; TRBD2 agrees at 9 bases. CDR3 length: 14 amino acids. Germline values: CDR1 MNHEY, CDR2 SMNVEV (reference sequence). The ends lost 7 bases at V and 5 bases at J; junction bases unmatched: 6. As DNA, the CDR3 is TGTGCCAGCACAGCGGGAGGAATTCACAATGAGCAGTTCTTC. Translated: CASTAGGIHNEQFF.

This clone showed up just once. The CDR3 sequence is CASSFLGEAAQETQYF. The CDR3 DNA reads TGTGCCAGCAGTTTCCTCGGAGAGGCGGCCCAAGAGACCCAGTACTTC. The genes are TRBV28 and TRBJ2-5; D is undetermined. The CDR3 totals 16 residues. In germline, CDR1 is MDHEN, CDR2 SYDVKM. Trimming cost V 3 bases and J 1 base, with 15 bases left between them.

V and J are TRBV4-3 and TRBJ2-3; 12 bases are shared with TRBD2. CDR1 and CDR2 (germline): LGHNA, YSLEER. V lost 4 bases and J lost 6; bases outside the gene matches: 8. The CDR3 sequence is 16 residues long. In nucleotides, the CDR3 is TGCGCCAGCAGCCGAACCCTAGCGGGGGGGTCGGATACGCAGTATTTT. Its translation: CASSRTLAGGSDTQYF.

The V gene is TRBV2, the J gene TRBJ1-5; D uncertain. The CDR3 has 14 residues. V was clipped by 3 bases and J by 1 base, with 7 bases between them. Per germline, CDR1 SNHLY and CDR2 FYNNEI. The CDR3 spells CASSEARSNQPQHF. The CDR3 DNA sequence: TGTGCCAGCAGTGAGGCCAGGAGCAATCAGCCCCAGCATTTT. The complete variable domain, with remaining parts taken from reference TRBV2 and TRBJ1-5, reads EPEVTQTPSHQVTQMGQEVILRCVPISNHLYFYWYRQILGQKVEFLVSFYNNEISEKSEIFDDQFSVERPDGSNFTLKIRSTKLEDSAMYFCASSEARSNQPQHFGDGTRLSIL.

This chain links TRBV19 with TRBJ1-6; D possibly corresponds to TRBD1 (6 bases). Germline CDR1 LNHDA, CDR2 SQIVND (reference sequence). V was pared by 6 bases and J by 10 bases, with 19 bases between. The CDR3 is 15 amino acids. The CDR3 nucleotides are TGTGCCAGTAGCTCTCAAGGACAGCTCTACTCACCCCTCCACTTT. It specifies CASSSQGQLYSPLHF.

The chain carries TRBV6-5 and TRBJ1-2, with D tentatively TRBD1 (5 bases). The CDR3 runs to 14 residues. CDR1 is MNHEY and CDR2 is SVGAGI in the germline V gene. V was cut by 1 base and J by 6 bases, with 12 bases left in between. For the CDR3, the DNA is TGTGCCAGCAGTTACTTGGGGCAAAGAGATGGCTACACCTTC. It encodes CASSYLGQRDGYTF.